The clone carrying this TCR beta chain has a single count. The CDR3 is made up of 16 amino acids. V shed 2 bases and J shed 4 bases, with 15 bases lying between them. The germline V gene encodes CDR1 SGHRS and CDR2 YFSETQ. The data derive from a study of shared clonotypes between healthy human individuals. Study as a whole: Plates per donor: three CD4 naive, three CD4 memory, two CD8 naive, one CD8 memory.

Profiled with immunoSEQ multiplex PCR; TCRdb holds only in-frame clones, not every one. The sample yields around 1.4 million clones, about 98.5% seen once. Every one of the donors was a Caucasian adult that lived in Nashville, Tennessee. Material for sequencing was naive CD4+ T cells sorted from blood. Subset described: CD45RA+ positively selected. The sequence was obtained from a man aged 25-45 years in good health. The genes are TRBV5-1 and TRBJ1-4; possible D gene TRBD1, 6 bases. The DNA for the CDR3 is TGCGCCAGCAGCTTAAGCCGAGGGGGACTTAATGAAAAACTGTTTTTT. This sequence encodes CASSLSRGGLNEKLFF.